Listed below are T cell receptor beta chains from one sample, sequenced in a study of T-cell reconstitution after alpha-beta-depleted transplantation in children. TCRdb independently ran MiXCR on the PCR reads; one entry per CDR3 protein. The sample includes about 540,000 distinct CDR3 sequences, 15% to 20% seen only once; the top ten take 2.5% to 4%. The sequencing here drew on PBMCs from the stem cell graft donor, taken from the stem cell graft. Receptors originate from a human donor who donated a stem cell graft to a child with acute lymphoblastic leukemia. Both conserved end residues are part of each CDR3. A D gene is named only where the DNA matches it firmly. Clone size is shown for a subset of rows, as once, few, many or a class of expanded clone.

j_call d_call v_call clone_size cdr3_aa cdr3_nt
TRBJ2-7 - TRBV6-1 - CASSAQGKLGEQYF TGTGCCAGCAGTGCCCAGGGAAAGCTCGGCGAGCAGTACTTC
TRBJ2-7 - TRBV12-5 - CASGYTAGEQYF TGTGCTAGTGGTTATACAGCGGGCGAGCAGTACTTC
TRBJ1-1 TRBD1 TRBV14 - CASSQAGTGVSTEAFF TGTGCCAGCAGCCAAGCCGGAACAGGGGTGAGCACTGAAGCTTTCTTT
TRBJ1-2 - TRBV4-1 - CASSHLGQSYGYTF TGCGCCAGCAGCCATTTGGGGCAGTCCTATGGCTACACCTTC
TRBJ2-1 - TRBV7-9 - CASSLGEASNEQFF TGTGCCAGCAGCTTAGGGGAGGCTAGCAATGAGCAGTTCTTC
TRBJ2-7 TRBD1 TRBV7-8 - CASSPDRGAREQYF TGTGCCAGCAGCCCCGACAGGGGGGCGAGGGAGCAGTACTTC
TRBJ2-7 TRBD2 TRBV28 few CASSLYSTSGRKDEQYF TGTGCCAGCTCCTTATATTCGACTAGCGGGAGGAAGGACGAGCAGTACTTC
TRBJ2-1 TRBD2 TRBV7-9 - CASSYVPGLTTNEQFF TGTGCCAGCAGCTACGTCCCGGGACTAACAACGAATGAGCAGTTCTTC
TRBJ2-7 - TRBV12-3/TRBV12-4 few CASSLHLYEQYF TGTGCCAGCAGTCTTCACCTCTACGAGCAGTACTTC
TRBJ1-1 TRBD1 TRBV5-1 few CASSPTGTAEAFF TGCGCCAGCAGCCCGACCGGGACAGCTGAAGCTTTCTTT
TRBJ1-2 - TRBV5-1 few CASSLDPGSHYGYTF TGCGCCAGCAGCTTGGACCCAGGGTCGCACTATGGCTACACCTTC
TRBJ1-3 - TRBV7-9 - CASSDWAGHSGNTIYF TGTGCCAGCAGCGATTGGGCAGGCCACTCTGGAAACACCATATATTTT
TRBJ2-1 TRBD1 TRBV29-1 - CSVHRTGGNNEQFF TGCAGCGTTCACCGGACAGGGGGTAACAATGAGCAGTTCTTC
TRBJ2-5 - TRBV5-1 - CASSRDTYTGTQYF TGCGCCAGCAGCCGTGACACCTATACGGGGACCCAGTACTTC
TRBJ2-5 TRBD1 TRBV15 - CATSLTGGIFQYF TGTGCCACCAGCTTGACAGGGGGGATCTTCCAGTACTTC
TRBJ1-2 - TRBV20-1 - CSARDPLEAYYGYTF TGCAGTGCTAGAGATCCCCTAGAAGCCTACTATGGCTACACCTTC
TRBJ1-2 TRBD1 TRBV20-1 many CSARQGAVVYGYTF TGCAGTGCTAGGCAGGGGGCTGTTGTCTATGGCTACACCTTC
TRBJ2-7 - TRBV30 few CAGTQGGYEQYF TGTGCGGGAACGCAAGGGGGGTACGAGCAGTACTTC
TRBJ2-2 - TRBV25-1 few CASSDYFSILPGTGELFF TGTGCCAGCAGTGATTATTTCAGTATCCTCCCAGGGACCGGGGAGCTGTTTTTT
TRBJ1-3 - TRBV7-9 few CASSLAGAGGNTIYF TGTGCCAGCAGCTTAGCGGGGGCTGGTGGAAACACCATATATTTT
TRBJ2-3 TRBD1 TRBV6-5 - CASSYRQGYSTDTQYF TGTGCCAGCAGTTACCGACAGGGATATAGCACAGATACGCAGTATTTT
TRBJ2-7 TRBD2 TRBV20-1 few CSARSGSSYEQYF TGCAGTGCTCGAAGCGGGAGCTCCTACGAGCAGTACTTC
TRBJ2-1 - TRBV2 few CASSSPAGTESSYNEQFF TGTGCCAGCAGCTCCCCGGCCGGGACCGAGAGCTCCTACAATGAGCAGTTCTTC
TRBJ1-5 - TRBV5-1 few CASSWSDASNQPQHF TGCGCCAGCAGCTGGTCGGACGCTAGCAATCAGCCCCAGCATTTT
TRBJ2-1 TRBD2 TRBV11-2 few CASSPVLAGGSYEQFF TGTGCCAGCAGCCCCGTTCTAGCGGGAGGGAGCTATGAGCAGTTCTTC
TRBJ2-1 - TRBV7-9 - CASSSTGRGYNEQFF TGTGCCAGCAGCTCGACAGGGAGGGGGTACAATGAGCAGTTCTTC
TRBJ1-2 TRBD1 TRBV6-5 few CASSQSYRQGVYGYTF TGTGCCAGCAGTCAGTCCTATAGACAGGGGGTCTATGGCTACACCTTC
TRBJ1-1 - TRBV5-1 - CASSLTRGQILNTEAFF TGCGCCAGCAGCTTGACCCGGGGCCAGATCCTGAACACTGAAGCTTTCTTT
TRBJ2-7 TRBD1 TRBV9 few CASSVKGALEDEQYF TGTGCCAGCAGCGTTAAGGGGGCTCTTGAGGACGAGCAGTACTTC
TRBJ2-4 - TRBV20-1 few CSASWGFGVNIQYF TGCAGTGCTAGTTGGGGGTTCGGGGTGAACATTCAGTACTTC
TRBJ1-1 - TRBV27 few CASNAWGQNTEAFF TGTGCCAGCAATGCATGGGGTCAGAACACTGAAGCTTTCTTT
TRBJ2-1 TRBD2 TRBV27 - CASSYRSGGYNEQFF TGTGCCAGCAGTTACCGTAGCGGGGGTTACAATGAGCAGTTCTTC
TRBJ2-5 TRBD2 TRBV18 - CASSGPGGETQYF TGTGCCAGCTCCGGACCGGGGGGTGAGACCCAGTACTTC